This T cell receptor beta chain is from a study of T cell responses to AZD1222 COVID-19 vaccine. Overall study: Combined were second doses at about 4 or about 12 weeks. Broader study findings: Once two AZD1222 doses were given, Spike-specific TCR breadth and depth went up. Among the donors, most were white British and more were female, and clonal diversity was possibly underestimated. No repertoire was sampled before or during the peak T cell response, only after it.

TCRdb keeps only in-frame clones here, not all; method: immunoSEQ multiplex PCR. Among about 150,000 clones listed, 85% to 95% were seen once. Germline lookup yields CDR1 SGHVS and CDR2 FQNEAQ. V gave up 3 bases and J gave up 5 bases; unmatched junction bases: 8. The CDR3 is 15 residues long. Details on this clone: What it recognizes is unknown.

The chain is built from TRBV7-8 and TRBJ2-5, with 8 bases fitting TRBD2. This sequence originates from an adult in good health. Source: peripheral blood, taken on day 0 of AZD1222 vaccination. This chain's CDR3 is CASSLEWTSRETQYF. The CDR3 DNA follows: TGTGCCAGCAGCTTGGAATGGACTAGCCGGGAGACCCAGTACTTC. Full variable domain (remainder filled in from reference TRBV7-8 and TRBJ2-5): GAGVSQSPRYKVAKRGQDVALRCDPISGHVSLFWYQQALGQGPEFLTYFQNEAQLDKSGLPSDRFFAERPEGSVSTLKIQRTQQEDSAVYLCASSLEWTSRETQYFGPGTRLLVL.